Each of the 29 T cell receptor beta chains below was sequenced from the same sample in a study of T cell repertoires in cytomegalovirus infection. TCRdb reanalysed the reads using MiXCR and keeps one entry per CDR3 protein. The sample gives 110,000 or so distinct CDR3 sequences, around 30% of which show up once; roughly two fifths is in the top ten. Antigens for these TCRs are unknown. This material consisted of CD8+ T cells from cultured PBMCs, taken from culture after CMV antigen stimulation. Receptors were obtained from a human donor in good health (CMV status not recorded). Some clones in this sample may be carry-over from other donors' samples.

This clonotype was detected a few times. The CDR3 region has the DNA TGCGCCAGCAGCTTGGGGACTAGCGGGGTATCCTACGAGCAGTACTTC. It encodes CASSLGTSGVSYEQYF. The V call is TRBV5-1, the J call TRBJ2-7, with 12 bases lining up with TRBD2. V was pared by 0 bases and J by 1 base, with 2 bases of the junction left unmatched. Germline CDR1 SGHRS, CDR2 YFSETQ. There are 16 residues in the CDR3.

A word on this clonotype: Compared with germline, one end of the junction differs, possibly owing to a read error. The V call is TRBV20-1, the J call TRBJ2-5; D may be TRBD1 (6 bases). The length of the CDR3 is 14 residues. CDR1 and CDR2 (germline): DFQATT, SNEGSKA (reference sequence). Written as DNA, the CDR3 is TGCAGTGCTAATGTCAGGGGCGATTCGGAGACCCGGTACTTC. Translation: CSANVRGDSETRYF.

The V call is TRBV10-3, the J call TRBJ2-5, with 7 bases lining up with TRBD2. The CDR3 sequence is 14 residues long. Germline CDR1 and CDR2: ENHRY and SYGVKD. V gave up 6 bases and J gave up 6 bases; unmatched junction bases: 10. CDR3 loop: CAIRELAEEKTQYF. CDR3 nucleotide sequence: TGTGCCATCAGGGAGCTAGCGGAGGAAAAGACCCAGTACTTC.

This clonotype was counted between two and nine times. This chain joins TRBV25-1 and TRBJ2-1; a weak D match, TRBD1 (6 bases). CDR1 is MGHDK and CDR2 is SYGVNS in the germline V gene. CDR3 length equals 13 residues. V lost 5 bases and J 5 bases, leaving 10 bases between the germline ends. CDR3 sequence reads: CASSKRQDNEQFF. Here the CDR3 DNA reads TGTGCCAGCAGTAAACGACAGGACAATGAGCAGTTCTTC.

This clonotype was picked up a small number of times. This chain connects TRBV20-1 to TRBJ1-1, with D hard to call. Looked up from germline, CDR1 is DFQATT and CDR2 is SNEGSKA (reference sequence). The germline V and J ends were trimmed by 0 bases and 5 bases, with 10 bases remaining between them. CDR3 length: 13 residues. The CDR3 region has the DNA TGCAGTGCTAGAGATCCTAGTACGACTGAAGCTTTCTTT. Translating it yields CSARDPSTTEAFF.

This sequence joins TRBV27 and TRBJ2-3; D gene uncertain. The CDR3 covers 13 residues. The V end lost 5 bases, the J end lost 10 bases, and 16 bases lay between the germline ends. Germline loops: CDR1 MNHEY, CDR2 SMNVEV (reference sequence). This CDR3 reads CASSPTPSYAQYF. The CDR3 DNA sequence: TGTGCCAGCAGTCCTACTCCTTCGTATGCGCAGTATTTT.

This clonotype was counted only a few times. The V and J genes are TRBV12-3 or TRBV12-4 and TRBJ2-1, with D tentatively TRBD1 (7 bases). Between the trimmed V and J ends, which lost 2 bases and 5 bases, there was a span of 19 bases. The CDR3 runs to 17 residues. DNA of the CDR3: TGTGCCAGCAGTTTATTGCCGAACAGGGGAGGAAACAATGAGCAGTTCTTC. Amino acid sequence: CASSLLPNRGGNNEQFF.

The V and J genes are TRBV4-2 and TRBJ2-2; 13 bases fit TRBD2. Trimming removed 6 bases from V and 0 bases from J; junction bases left unmatched: 10. Germline V gene sequence: CDR1 LGHNA, CDR2 YNFKEQ. This CDR3 has 19 amino acids. The CDR3 here is CASRITGLAGAPNTGELFF. In DNA, the CDR3 is TGTGCCAGCAGAATAACCGGACTAGCGGGGGCCCCGAACACCGGGGAGCTGTTTTTT.

This clonotype has just a few counts. The chain is built from TRBV27 and TRBJ2-1, with D perhaps matching TRBD2 (7 bases). CDR1 is MNHEY, CDR2 SMNVEV, per germline (reference sequence). This CDR3 spans 14 amino acids. Deletions cut 3 bases from V and 4 bases from J, with 10 bases between. The CDR3 spells CASSFGGLYNEQFF. Written as DNA, the CDR3 is TGTGCCAGCAGTTTCGGGGGGCTTTACAATGAGCAGTTCTTC.

This clonotype was seen only a few times. The V and J genes are TRBV7-8 and TRBJ1-5; 12 positions match TRBD1. Germline V CDR1 and CDR2: SGHVS, FQNEAQ. The CDR3 runs to 16 residues. V dropped 5 bases and J dropped 6; count of bases not matched to a gene: 8. The CDR3 nucleotides read TGTGCCAGCAGCGGAACCGGGACAGGGGGCCGTCAGCCCCAGCATTTT. It yields the protein CASSGTGTGGRQPQHF.

This clonotype was seen more than once but under ten times. The chain combines TRBV24-1 with TRBJ2-2; D is undetermined. The CDR3 spans 15 residues. Deletions cut 0 bases from V and 6 bases from J, with 10 bases between. CDR1 is KGHDR and CDR2 is SFDVKD in the germline V gene. CDR3 residues: CATSDLEVGSGELFF. CDR3 sequence (DNA): TGTGCCACCAGTGATTTGGAGGTCGGGTCCGGGGAGCTGTTTTTT.

This clonotype turned up a few times. V usage is TRBV7-2 and J usage is TRBJ2-7; 9 positions agree with TRBD2. Looked up from germline, CDR1 is SGHTA and CDR2 is FQGNSA. With V trimmed by 2 bases and J by 3 bases, 5 bases remained unmatched. The CDR3 extends over 15 amino acids. The CDR3 DNA reads as TGTGCCAGCAGCTTATTAGCGGGGGCGGGCTACGAGCAGTACTTC. This encodes CASSLLAGAGYEQYF. The entire variable domain, with the rest obtained from reference TRBV7-2 and TRBJ2-7, is as follows: GAGVSQSPSNKVTEKGKDVELRCDPISGHTALYWYRQSLGQGLEFLIYFQGNSAPDKSGLPSDRFSAERTGGSVSTLTIQRTQQEDSAVYLCASSLLAGAGYEQYFGPGTRLTVT.

This clonotype has only a few counts. The chain has TRBV19 and TRBJ1-5, with 11 nucleotides matching TRBD1. Germline values: CDR1 LNHDA, CDR2 SQIVND (reference sequence). The J segment lost 4 bases and the V segment lost 2 bases, leaving 4 bases of the junction unmatched. The CDR3 extends over 16 amino acids. The DNA of the CDR3 is TGTGCCAGTAGTATAATGAGGGACAGGGGGAATCAGCCCCAGCATTTT. This encodes CASSIMRDRGNQPQHF.

The genes are TRBV12-3 or TRBV12-4 and TRBJ1-1; D is ambiguous. Trimming stripped 3 bases from V and 1 base from J, with 9 bases between. The CDR3 length is 14 residues. CDR3 sequence (DNA): TGTGCCAGCAGTTTTTCTGGACCGAACACTGAAGCTTTCTTT. Amino acid sequence: CASSFSGPNTEAFF.

This clonotype was observed at least ten times. The chain has TRBV6-5 and TRBJ1-3; D is unresolved. CDR3 length: 20 residues. V was shortened by 6 bases and J by 0 bases, with 27 bases between the two germline ends. CDR1 and CDR2 (germline): MNHEY, SVGAGI. As DNA, the CDR3 is TGTGCCAGCAGCGCGTTTACCCCGACTAGTGCAGGCCCCTCTGGAAACACCATATATTTT. As protein: CASSAFTPTSAGPSGNTIYF.

The chain is built from TRBV4-1 and TRBJ1-3, with no clear D. The CDR3 runs to 14 residues. Looked up from germline, CDR1 is MGHRA and CDR2 is YSYEKL. The germline V and J ends were trimmed by 1 base and 4 bases, with 8 bases remaining between them. The CDR3 sequence is CASSQGTGGNTIYF. CDR3 DNA sequence: TGCGCCAGCAGCCAAGGTACTGGCGGAAACACCATATATTTT.

This clonotype was observed a few times. The rearrangement links TRBV29-1 to TRBJ1-3; D gene ambiguous. CDR1 is SQVTM, CDR2 ANQGSEA, per germline. The CDR3 has 14 amino acids. V lost 7 bases and J lost 0, with 13 bases in between. The CDR3: CSAQGSNSGNTIYF. The DNA of the CDR3 is TGCAGCGCCCAAGGGTCTAACTCTGGAAACACCATATATTTT.

The chain employs TRBV11-2 and TRBJ1-2; D gene unclear. V was trimmed by 5 bases and J by 0 bases, leaving 19 bases between them. CDR1 and CDR2 from the germline V gene are SGHAT and FQNNGV. This CDR3 is 17 amino acids long. CDR3 in amino acids: CASSPAPREKANYGYTF. CDR3 nucleotide sequence: TGTGCCAGCAGCCCGGCCCCCCGGGAGAAAGCTAACTATGGCTACACCTTC. The full variable domain, completed using reference TRBV11-2 and TRBJ1-2, is EAGVAQSPRYKIIEKRQSVAFWCNPISGHATLYWYQQILGQGPKLLIQFQNNGVVDDSQLPKDRFSAERLKGVDSTLKIQPAKLEDSAVYLCASSPAPREKANYGYTFGSGTRLTVV.

The rearrangement joins TRBV5-1 to TRBJ1-2; perhaps TRBD1 as D (5 bases). Germline V gene lookup returns CDR1 SGHRS and CDR2 YFSETQ. CDR3 size: 15 residues. The V end lost 5 bases, the J end lost 6 bases, and 20 bases lay between the germline ends. Here the CDR3 reads CASRPGTTDSHGYTF. The CDR3 nucleotides read TGCGCCAGCAGACCCGGGACGACGGACTCTCATGGCTACACCTTC. Looking up the rest from reference TRBV5-1 and TRBJ1-2 gives the full variable domain: KAGVTQTPRYLIKTRGQQVTLSCSPISGHRSVSWYQQTPGQGLQFLFEYFSETQRNKGNFPGRFSGRQFSNSRSEMNVSTLELGDSALYLCASRPGTTDSHGYTFGSGTRLTVV.

This clonotype was detected a few times. The CDR3 DNA reads as TGTGCCAGCAGCTCGACAGGGGTCTACGAGCAGTACTTC. It yields the protein CASSSTGVYEQYF. The gene calls are TRBV7-6 and TRBJ2-7; TRBD1 matches 8 bases. Germline CDR1 and CDR2: SGHVS and FNYEAQ. The CDR3 loop spans 13 amino acids. Germline trimming cut 4 bases from V and 3 bases from J; bases unmatched to any gene: 2.

This clonotype came up a few times. The chain employs TRBV24-1 and TRBJ2-3, with D possibly TRBD2 on 6 matching bases. V was pared by 1 base and J by 2 bases, with 12 bases between. The CDR3 has 16 amino acids. The germline V gene has CDR1 KGHDR and CDR2 SFDVKD. CDR3 residues: CATSDFRESDTDTQYF. CDR3 nucleotides: TGTGCCACCAGTGATTTCCGGGAGTCCGACACAGATACGCAGTATTTT.

This clonotype was seen a few times. The CDR3: CASSQDRGQARDLNHTF. CDR3 in DNA: TGCGCCAGCAGCCAAGATAGAGGGCAAGCCCGGGACCTGAACCACACCTTC. The genes are TRBV4-1 and TRBJ1-2; D is possibly TRBD1 (5 bases). Trimming stripped 0 bases from V and 12 bases from J, with 26 bases between. The CDR3 is 17 amino acids. CDR1 is MGHRA and CDR2 is YSYEKL in the germline V gene.

This chain joins TRBV4-1 and TRBJ2-7; the match to TRBD1 covers 8 bases. Germline V gene lookup returns CDR1 MGHRA and CDR2 YSYEKL. CDR3 size: 16 residues. The trim removed 0 bases at V and 2 bases at J, leaving 6 bases unmatched. The CDR3 coding sequence is TGCGCCAGCAGCCAAGAAAGGACAGGGAATACCTACGAGCAGTACTTC. Encoded protein: CASSQERTGNTYEQYF.

The sample holds a few counts of this clonotype. This chain uses TRBV4-2 with TRBJ2-3; 8 nucleotides line up with TRBD2. The V and J ends lost 0 bases and 1 base, in that order; junction bases with no gene match: 3. Germline loops: CDR1 LGHNA, CDR2 YNFKEQ. CDR3 length: 16 amino acids. The DNA of the CDR3 is TGTGCCAGCAGCCAAGAGTTGCGGGGGGGCACAGATACGCAGTATTTT. It translates to CASSQELRGGTDTQYF.

The gene calls are TRBV11-3 and TRBJ1-2; 8 bases match TRBD1. Germline assignment: CDR1 SGHNT and CDR2 YENEEA. V lost 4 bases to trimming and J lost 3 bases; unmatched junction nucleotides: 10. This CDR3 spans 16 amino acids. CDR3 loop: CASSSHQGAPDYGYTF. Here the CDR3 DNA reads TGTGCCAGCAGCTCACATCAGGGGGCGCCGGACTATGGCTACACCTTC.

This clonotype was recorded many times. The chain carries TRBV7-2 and TRBJ2-7; D not certain. Germline V lookup: CDR1 SGHTA, CDR2 FQGNSA. The CDR3 extends over 16 amino acids. Deletions cut 1 base from V and 0 bases from J, with 13 bases between. The CDR3 nucleotides are TGTGCCAGCAGCTTAGTTTCGTTGGGCGGCTCCTACGAGCAGTACTTC. Protein product: CASSLVSLGGSYEQYF.

This chain uses TRBV7-6 with TRBJ1-5; D is perhaps TRBD1 (5 bases). Germline-derived CDR1 and CDR2 are SGHVS and FNYEAQ. This CDR3 is built from 14 residues. V was shortened by 4 bases and J by 7 bases, with 14 bases between the two germline ends. The CDR3 sequence: CASSSLSGAQPQHF. The CDR3 coding sequence is TGTGCCAGCAGCTCCCTAAGCGGGGCCCAGCCCCAGCATTTT.

This clonotype was seen only a few times. The chain is built from TRBV19 and TRBJ1-1, with a possible D match to TRBD1 (5 bases). The germline CDR1 and CDR2 sequences are LNHDA and SQIVND (reference sequence). CDR3 length: 11 amino acids. The V and J ends lost 6 bases and 6 bases respectively, with 8 bases between them. The CDR3 loop is CASSARAEAFF. The CDR3, as DNA: TGTGCCAGTAGCGCCAGGGCTGAAGCTTTCTTT.

The rearrangement uses TRBV29-1 and TRBJ2-3; TRBD2 matches 14 bases. CDR3 size: 17 residues. Germline lookup yields CDR1 SQVTM and CDR2 ANQGSEA. Trimming removed 1 base from V and 2 bases from J; junction bases left unmatched: 5. This CDR3 reads CSVEVTSGGVITDTQYF. The CDR3 DNA sequence: TGCAGCGTTGAAGTGACTAGCGGGGGGGTTATCACAGATACGCAGTATTTT.